This TCR beta chain was sequenced during a study of blood T cell repertoires in COVID-19. On the study more broadly: Acute and convalescent COVID-19 samples came from the United States, Italy and Spain. Sources were T cells, B-cell-depleted T cells, or PBMCs; the material itself was cDNA or gDNA.

Per the study methods: Amplification of reference gene primers was used by the study to estimate nucleated cell counts. The assay was immunoSEQ multiplex PCR, and TCRdb's table has in-frame clones only and misses some. V and J calls and clone size come straight from that table; D and trimming were deduced from the DNA. The sample consists of roughly 230,000 clones, roughly nine tenths of them appearing once. This CDR3 has 18 residues. With 3 bases clipped from V and 4 bases from J, the junction kept 11 bases outside the gene matches. CDR1 is MNHNS and CDR2 is SASEGT in the germline V gene. The chain uses TRBV6-1 and TRBJ2-1; TRBD2 aligns across 11 bases. Material for sequencing was peripheral blood. The clonotype comes from a woman in her thirties or forties who had recovered from COVID-19. CDR3 sequence (DNA): TGTGCCAGCAGTGACCAACCCCTTCTAGCGGGGGGTTACAATGAGCAGTTCTTC. Encoded protein: CASSDQPLLAGGYNEQFF.